A selection of T cell receptor beta chains follows, all from one sample in a study of blood T cell repertoires in COVID-19. Clones were sequenced by immunoSEQ multiplex PCR, and TCRdb holds only the in-frame ones, with some missing. The repertoire holds more than 85,000 clones, with more than 85% as singletons. Sequenced: peripheral blood. Receptor source: a man younger than 35 with acute or convalescent COVID-19. Both conserved end residues are part of each CDR3. Fields, in order: clone size, D gene, J gene, V gene, CDR3 DNA, CDR3 protein. The D gene is left open where the match is weak. A clone size is listed for some rows: how often the clone was seen (once, few, many), or a class if it is expanded.

size: -; D: -; J: TRBJ1-6; V: TRBV5-4; DNA: TGTGCCAGCAGCTCCAGGGAAAGTAATTCACCCCTCCACTTT; CDR3: CASSSRESNSPLHF
size: -; D: TRBD1; J: TRBJ1-6; V: TRBV6-5; DNA: TGTGCCAGCAGGGGAGGACAGGGGGGGGAATCACCCCTCCACTTT; CDR3: CASRGGQGGESPLHF
size: -; D: TRBD1; J: TRBJ1-2; V: TRBV7-8; DNA: TGTGCCAGCAGCTGGGAGCAGGGGGGAAACTATGGCTACACCTTC; CDR3: CASSWEQGGNYGYTF
size: -; D: -; J: TRBJ1-2; V: TRBV21-1; DNA: TGTGCCAGCAGCCCTCAATGGGGGCGCGGTGGCTATGGCTACACCTTC; CDR3: CASSPQWGRGGYGYTF
size: few; D: -; J: TRBJ1-3; V: TRBV11-2; DNA: TGTGCCAGCAGAAGAAGCCTCGACAGCGTCTCTGGAAACACCATATATTTT; CDR3: CASRRSLDSVSGNTIYF
size: -; D: -; J: TRBJ2-3; V: TRBV24-1; DNA: TGTGCCACCAGTGATTTGAGGGGGAGCGCAGATACGCAGTATTTT; CDR3: CATSDLRGSADTQYF
size: -; D: TRBD1; J: TRBJ2-7; V: TRBV2; DNA: TGTGCCAGTTCAGGAAGCGGGACAGGGAGTAACGAGCAGTACTTC; CDR3: CASSGSGTGSNEQYF
size: -; D: -; J: TRBJ1-1; V: TRBV11-3; DNA: TGTGCCAGCAGCTTAGACGGGGGAATGAACACTGAAGCTTTCTTT; CDR3: CASSLDGGMNTEAFF
size: -; D: TRBD2; J: TRBJ2-1; V: TRBV5-1; DNA: TGCGCCAGCAGCGAAGGACTAGCGGGGGGGCCGTATGAGCAGTTCTTC; CDR3: CASSEGLAGGPYEQFF
size: -; D: TRBD1; J: TRBJ1-5; V: TRBV30; DNA: TGTGCCTGGAAACAGGGGGTGGGTCAGCCCCAGCATTTT; CDR3: CAWKQGVGQPQHF
size: -; D: TRBD1; J: TRBJ2-7; V: TRBV30; DNA: TGTGCCTGGAGTGTGGTCGGACAGGGATCCTACGAGCAGTACTTC; CDR3: CAWSVVGQGSYEQYF
size: -; D: -; J: TRBJ2-7; V: TRBV4-2; DNA: TGTGCCAGCAGCCCAAACTCCGGGACAATCTACTACGAGCAGTACTTC; CDR3: CASSPNSGTIYYEQYF
size: -; D: -; J: TRBJ1-1; V: TRBV11-2; DNA: TGTGCCAGCAGGCAGGGGATTACGGCGGCGAACACTGAAGCTTTCTTT; CDR3: CASRQGITAANTEAFF
size: -; D: -; J: TRBJ2-7; V: TRBV6-5; DNA: TGTGCCAGCAGTTACTCGATACTGATCCCCTACGAGCAGTACTTC; CDR3: CASSYSILIPYEQYF
size: -; D: -; J: TRBJ1-1; V: TRBV6-5; DNA: TGTGCCAGCAGTTTTGGGGGGAGAGATGAAGCTTTCTTT; CDR3: CASSFGGRDEAFF
size: few; D: TRBD1; J: TRBJ1-5; V: TRBV18; DNA: TGTGCCAGCTCACCACCGCAGGGGGGCTATCCCAATCAGCCCCAGCATTTT; CDR3: CASSPPQGGYPNQPQHF
size: -; D: TRBD1; J: TRBJ2-1; V: TRBV6-1; DNA: TGTGCCAGCAGTGGTCGTGGACAGGGGCACTACAATGAGCAGTTCTTC; CDR3: CASSGRGQGHYNEQFF
size: -; D: TRBD1; J: TRBJ1-1; V: TRBV29-1; DNA: TGCAGCGTTGAAGATCGGCTCCGACAGGGCTTGAACACTGAAGCTTTCTTT; CDR3: CSVEDRLRQGLNTEAFF
size: once; D: -; J: TRBJ1-5; V: TRBV6-5; DNA: TGTGCCAGCTCGGGACATCTAAGCAATCAGCCCCAGCATTTT; CDR3: CASSGHLSNQPQHF
size: -; D: -; J: TRBJ2-2; V: TRBV30; DNA: TGTGCCTGTAAGCGGAGGGTGAACACCGGGGAGCTGTTTTTT; CDR3: CACKRRVNTGELFF
size: -; D: TRBD1; J: TRBJ1-4; V: TRBV19; DNA: TGTGCCAGTAGTGGACAAGGGACAGGTCCTGGTGAACTGTTTTTT; CDR3: CASSGQGTGPGELFF
size: -; D: TRBD1; J: TRBJ1-1; V: TRBV6-5; DNA: TGTGCCAGCAGTCGAACAGGGGGGACCACTGAAGCTTTCTTT; CDR3: CASSRTGGTTEAFF
size: -; D: TRBD1; J: TRBJ1-5; V: TRBV5-5; DNA: TGTGCCAGCAGCGGGACAGGGAACCCGGTCGGGCCCCAGCATTTT; CDR3: CASSGTGNPVGPQHF
size: -; D: -; J: TRBJ2-7; V: TRBV5-1; DNA: TGCGCCAGCAGCTCCTCAGGTTCGGGGTCCTACGAGCAGTACTTC; CDR3: CASSSSGSGSYEQYF
size: -; D: -; J: TRBJ1-3; V: TRBV19; DNA: TGTGCCAGTAGTATAAGAGGTTCGACGGGACACGGCTCTGGAAACACCATATATTTT; CDR3: CASSIRGSTGHGSGNTIYF
size: -; D: TRBD1; J: TRBJ1-1; V: TRBV6-5; DNA: TGTGCCAGCAGTCGAAATCAGGGGGCGAACACTGAAGCTTTCTTT; CDR3: CASSRNQGANTEAFF
size: -; D: TRBD1; J: TRBJ1-5; V: TRBV11-1; DNA: TGTGCCAGCAGCTGGGGACAGCAAAATCAGCCCCAGCATTTT; CDR3: CASSWGQQNQPQHF
size: -; D: -; J: TRBJ1-5; V: TRBV19; DNA: TGTGCCAGTAGTATAGTAGGGGATGGCAATCAGCCCCAGCATTTT; CDR3: CASSIVGDGNQPQHF
size: -; D: TRBD1; J: TRBJ2-1; V: TRBV13; DNA: TGTGCCAGCAGCTCTCCGGGACAGGGGCTGGGGAATGAGCAGTTCTTC; CDR3: CASSSPGQGLGNEQFF
size: -; D: -; J: TRBJ2-5; V: TRBV5-1; DNA: TGCGCCAGCAGCTTAAGCGAGACCCAGTACTTC; CDR3: CASSLSETQYF
size: -; D: TRBD1; J: TRBJ1-2; V: TRBV9; DNA: TGTGCCAGCAGCGTAGTCCAAACCGGGACAGGGTTTGGCTACACCTTC; CDR3: CASSVVQTGTGFGYTF
size: -; D: -; J: TRBJ1-5; V: TRBV4-1; DNA: TGCGCCAGCAGCCAAGACTTAAATCAGCCCCAGCATTTT; CDR3: CASSQDLNQPQHF
size: -; D: TRBD2; J: TRBJ2-5; V: TRBV2; DNA: TGTGCCAGCAGTCCGACTAGCGGGAGAGAGACCCAGTACTTC; CDR3: CASSPTSGRETQYF
size: once; D: TRBD1; J: TRBJ1-4; V: TRBV15; DNA: TGTGCCACCAGCAGAGGACAGGGGAAAAATGAAAAACTGTTTTTT; CDR3: CATSRGQGKNEKLFF
size: -; D: -; J: TRBJ2-7; V: TRBV10-3; DNA: TGTGCCACTTCCAGGGTCTACGAGCAGTACTTC; CDR3: CATSRVYEQYF